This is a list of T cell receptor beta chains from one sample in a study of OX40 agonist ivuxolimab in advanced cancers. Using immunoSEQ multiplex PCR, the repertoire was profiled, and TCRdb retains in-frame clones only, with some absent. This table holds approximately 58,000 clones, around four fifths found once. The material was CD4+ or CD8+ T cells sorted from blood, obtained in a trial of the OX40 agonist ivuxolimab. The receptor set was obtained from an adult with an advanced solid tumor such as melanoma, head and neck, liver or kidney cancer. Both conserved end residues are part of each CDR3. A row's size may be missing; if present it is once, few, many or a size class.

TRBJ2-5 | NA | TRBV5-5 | CASGSGTAMRETQYF
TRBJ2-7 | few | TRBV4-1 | CASSPGNRDRDYEQYF
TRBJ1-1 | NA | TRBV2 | CASRVDSQGKAFF
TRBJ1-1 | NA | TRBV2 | CASRKGTGGTEAFF
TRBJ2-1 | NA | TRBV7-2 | CASSIGTGYNEQFF
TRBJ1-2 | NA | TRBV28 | CASSPNVGQIWVYGYTF
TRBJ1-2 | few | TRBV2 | CASTRDRVCTF
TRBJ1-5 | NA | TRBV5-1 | CASSLGRSYQPQHF
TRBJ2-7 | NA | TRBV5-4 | CASSLEGWYEQYF
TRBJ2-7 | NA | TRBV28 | CASSLSTSGVTAHEQYF
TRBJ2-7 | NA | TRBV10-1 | CASSGGLADYEQYF
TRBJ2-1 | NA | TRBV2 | CASSGLKTGTGQKNEQFF
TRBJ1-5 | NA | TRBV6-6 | CASRGGTGEFQPQHF
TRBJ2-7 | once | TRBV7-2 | CASSLVGQVSYEQYF
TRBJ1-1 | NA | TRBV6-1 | CASSERGGSAFF
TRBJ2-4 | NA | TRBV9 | CASSVALGAAQNIQYF
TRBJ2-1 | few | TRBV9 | CASSAANNEQFF
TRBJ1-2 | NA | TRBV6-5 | CASRHLQGAHYGYTF
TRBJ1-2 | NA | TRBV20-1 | CSAYLSGPYTF
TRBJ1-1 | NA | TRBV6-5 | CASSYDGSKSTEAFF
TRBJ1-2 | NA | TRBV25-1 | CASMWNYGYTF
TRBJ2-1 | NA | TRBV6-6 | CAGSGASYNEQFF
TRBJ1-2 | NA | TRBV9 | CASSVDSGPYGYTF
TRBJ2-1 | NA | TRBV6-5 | CASSQRYNEQFF
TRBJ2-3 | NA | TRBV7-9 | CASSLSGPSTDTQYF
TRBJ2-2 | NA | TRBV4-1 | CASSQAPSRANTGELFF
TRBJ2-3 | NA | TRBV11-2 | CASSLEDRATDTQYF
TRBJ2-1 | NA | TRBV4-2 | CASSQVSGRAFNEQFF
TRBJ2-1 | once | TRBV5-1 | CASSLLGTGAYNEQFF
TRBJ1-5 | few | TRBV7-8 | CASSLGVAAGGQPQHF
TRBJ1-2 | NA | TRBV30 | CAWSGTGFGYTF
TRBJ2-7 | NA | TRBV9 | CASSPWTGNEQYF
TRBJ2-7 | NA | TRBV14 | CASSGGTGYEQYF
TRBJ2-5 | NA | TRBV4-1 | CASSQDPRRETQYF
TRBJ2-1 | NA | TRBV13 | CASSLRGDGAYNEQFF